This TCR beta chain was identified during a study of preoperative IRX-2 immunotherapy in early breast cancer. Treatment: preoperative locoregional IRX-2 cytokine immunotherapy. Preoperative locoregional IRX-2 cytokine immunotherapy was tested in the phase Ib source study. TCRdb's copy holds only in-frame clones and misses some; the assay was immunoSEQ multiplex PCR. The table shows some 3,700 clones, with roughly two thirds occurring only once. This clonotype was sampled from a human donor with breast cancer. This specimen consisted of tumor tissue, obtained after IRX-2 immunotherapy.

CDR3 sequence: CASSFPSQGLYGYTF. DNA of the CDR3: TGTGCCAGCAGTTTCCCCTCACAGGGACTATATGGCTACACCTTC. The chain carries TRBV8-2 and TRBJ1-2. TRBV8-2 is a recognized pseudogene. The length of the CDR3 is 15 residues.